The rows below give T cell receptor beta chains drawn from one sample of a study of blood T cell repertoires in COVID-19. Some clones are missing from TCRdb's copy, which holds only in-frame ones; the method was immunoSEQ multiplex PCR. Of 200,000 to 250,000 clones in the sample, less than 90% are singletons; the top ten hold about 7%. The sample was PBMCs or T cells enriched from blood (not recorded which). These receptor sequences come from a woman in her thirties or forties who had recovered from COVID-19. The CDR3 runs from the conserved cysteine through the conserved F or W. The D gene is left open where the match is weak. Size is stated for part of the rows, as once, few or many counts, or as a class when the clone is expanded.

j_call clone_size d_call v_call cdr3_nt cdr3_aa
TRBJ1-1 NA TRBD1 TRBV27 TGTGCCAGCAGTTTAGGGACAGTCACTGAAGCTTTCTTT CASSLGTVTEAFF
TRBJ2-7 NA TRBD1 TRBV19 TGTGCCAGTAGCAATACGGCAGGGACAGTCTCATACGAGCAGTACTTC CASSNTAGTVSYEQYF
TRBJ1-1 NA TRBD1 TRBV4-1 TGCGCCAGCAGCCCCTCTCACCAACAGGGGGCGGGGGGAGCTTTCTTT CASSPSHQQGAGGAFF
TRBJ1-1 few TRBD1 TRBV5-4 TGTGCCAGCAGCAGCAAGACAGGGGGCGGCACTGAAGCTTTCTTT CASSSKTGGGTEAFF
TRBJ2-5 NA NA TRBV10-3 TGTGCCATCAGTGAGTTGGCAGGAGGAGAGACCCAGTACTTC CAISELAGGETQYF
TRBJ2-3 NA NA TRBV24-1 TGTGCCACCAGTGGAGGGGGTACGCAGTATTTT CATSGGGTQYF
TRBJ2-3 NA TRBD1 TRBV19 TGTGCCAGTAGCGGGACAGGGGAGGTTGGTACGCAGTATTTT CASSGTGEVGTQYF
TRBJ1-1 NA TRBD1 TRBV3-1/TRBV3-2 TGTGCCAGCAGCCAAACCATCGGGACAGGAGAAGCTTTCTTT CASSQTIGTGEAFF
TRBJ2-5 NA NA TRBV30 TGTGCCTGGAGTCCCCAGGAGACCCAGTACTTC CAWSPQETQYF
TRBJ2-2 NA NA TRBV5-4 TGTGCCAGCAGCTTCATATGGCAAACCGGGGAGCTGTTTTTT CASSFIWQTGELFF
TRBJ2-2 NA NA TRBV14 TGTGCCAGCAGCCAAGATAGGTTCGGGGTCTCCAGCACCGGGGAGCTGTTTTTT CASSQDRFGVSSTGELFF
TRBJ2-1 NA TRBD2 TRBV5-1 TGCGCCAGCAGCCTGGTATCCCTAGCGGGAGGGCCATATAGCAATGAGCAGTTCTTC CASSLVSLAGGPYSNEQFF
TRBJ2-5 NA NA TRBV11-2 TGTGCCAGCAGCTTAGCAGGGGCTTTGGAGACCCAGTACTTC CASSLAGALETQYF
TRBJ1-2 NA TRBD1 TRBV7-2 TGTGCCAGCAGCTCGGACAGGGTGGGCTACACCTTC CASSSDRVGYTF
TRBJ2-3 NA NA TRBV27 TGTGCCAGCAGTGAACAGGGCAGGGCAGATACGCAGTATTTT CASSEQGRADTQYF
TRBJ1-2 NA NA TRBV5-1 TGCGCCAGCAGCGCTACATGGCAGGGGCGAATTGGAGACTATGGCTACACCTTC CASSATWQGRIGDYGYTF
TRBJ1-5 NA NA TRBV12-3/TRBV12-4 TGTGCCAGCAGTTTGGGCCTCGATCAGCCCCAGCATTTT CASSLGLDQPQHF
TRBJ2-4 NA TRBD2 TRBV19 TGTGCCAGTAGTCCCCCCGGGGGGAGGCAAAACATTCAGTACTTC CASSPPGGRQNIQYF
TRBJ1-6 NA NA TRBV18 TGTGCCAGCTCACCGGACCAGGGAGGTTCACCCCTCCACTTT CASSPDQGGSPLHF
TRBJ1-2 once TRBD1 TRBV11-2 TGTGCCAGCAGCGTTCCCGGGACAGGGGTTGGCTACACCTTC CASSVPGTGVGYTF
TRBJ2-6 NA NA TRBV19 TGTGCCAGTAGTATACTCGGACAGAACTCTGGGGCCAACGTCCTGACTTTC CASSILGQNSGANVLTF
TRBJ2-5 NA NA TRBV9 TGTGCCAGCAGCGTAGCTCCGGTACTACAAGAGACCCAGTACTTC CASSVAPVLQETQYF
TRBJ2-7 NA NA TRBV12-3/TRBV12-4 TGTGCCAGCAGTTTAGGGAGCTCCTACGAGCAGTACTTC CASSLGSSYEQYF